A selection of T cell receptor beta chains follows, all from one sample in a study of Ad26.COV2.S vaccination and SARS-CoV-2 variants. Sequenced by immunoSEQ multiplex PCR; TCRdb stores in-frame clones only, minus some. Among about 350,000 clones listed, 90% to 95% were seen once. Source: peripheral blood, taken after recovery from COVID-19. The source is a human donor who had recovered from COVID-19. The CDR3 runs from the conserved cysteine through the conserved F or W. The D gene is left open where the match is weak. Clone size, where shown, is once, few, many, or a class for clones that have expanded.

size	D	J	V	DNA	CDR3
NA	NA	TRBJ1-1	TRBV7-9	TGTGCCAGCAGCCCCGGGGCGGGTTTGAACACTGAAGCTTTCTTT	CASSPGAGLNTEAFF
NA	NA	TRBJ1-2	TRBV6-5	TGTGCCAGCAGTACAACGGGGGGGGGCTACACCTTC	CASSTTGGGYTF
NA	NA	TRBJ1-4	TRBV13	TGTGCCAGCAGCTTTGGTGGGCAGGGGAATGAAAAACTGTTTTTT	CASSFGGQGNEKLFF
NA	TRBD1	TRBJ1-3	TRBV29-1	TGCAGCGTCCACGGACAGGGAACTGGAAACACCATATATTTT	CSVHGQGTGNTIYF
NA	TRBD2	TRBJ2-3	TRBV6-2/TRBV6-3	TGTGCCAGCAGTTACCGAGCGGGGGACACAGATACGCAGTATTTT	CASSYRAGDTDTQYF
few	NA	TRBJ2-7	TRBV5-4	TGTGCCAGCAGCCGGGACGACTACGACGAGCAGTACTTC	CASSRDDYDEQYF
NA	TRBD1	TRBJ2-3	TRBV25-1	TGTGCCAGCAGTGCAGGACAGGGCATCACAGATACGCAGTATTTT	CASSAGQGITDTQYF
NA	NA	TRBJ1-4	TRBV2	TGTGCCAGCAAGGTTCAGGGAACAACTAATGAAAAACTGTTTTTT	CASKVQGTTNEKLFF
NA	NA	TRBJ1-1	TRBV11-2	TGTGCCAGCAGCTTAGAGGGTCTGAACAGGGTGAACACTGAAGCTTTCTTT	CASSLEGLNRVNTEAFF
NA	TRBD1	TRBJ1-4	TRBV6-5	TGTGCCAGCAGGCCTAGAGGGGGCGCGGGGGAAAAACTGTTTTTT	CASRPRGGAGEKLFF
NA	TRBD1	TRBJ2-1	TRBV7-6	TGTGCCAGCAGCTACGGGACAGGGGTGGACAATGAGCAGTTCTTC	CASSYGTGVDNEQFF
NA	NA	TRBJ2-3	TRBV6-2/TRBV6-3	TGTGCCAGCAGTTCTACAGATACGCAGTATTTT	CASSSTDTQYF
NA	TRBD2	TRBJ2-2	TRBV9	TGTGCCAGCAGCGCCTCAAAGGGTGCGGGGGGGCGGTCCGGGGAGCTGTTTTTT	CASSASKGAGGRSGELFF
NA	NA	TRBJ2-7	TRBV2	TGTGCCAGCAGCCAAACCTACGAGCAGTACTTC	CASSQTYEQYF
NA	NA	TRBJ1-1	TRBV12-3/TRBV12-4	TGTGCCAGCCGTTATCCACCGAACACTGAAGCTTTCTTT	CASRYPPNTEAFF